Below, 24 T cell receptor beta chains from the same sample are listed, as sequenced in a study of cytomegalovirus exposure and HLA in healthy donors (dated by TCRdb to the late 2010s). Library method: the immunoSEQ multiplex PCR assay. The multiplex PCR relied on a mix of 60 forward primers for TCR Vbeta segments and 13 reverse primers for TCR Jbeta segments. What TCRdb holds here is the immuneACCESS table cut down to in-frame rearrangements. Part of the clones is not present; checked against another copy, under half of the missing clones reflect an unresolved V gene, and the others are unexplained. This sample lists approximately 160,000 clones; about 65% were detected once. 3.5% to 5% of the sample goes to the ten largest clones. Sequencing was done on a sample of PBMCs. The receptors were sampled from a young woman in good health and CMV-seropositive.

This rearrangement joins TRBV10-3 to TRBJ2-3, with D tentatively TRBD1 (5 bases). V was shortened by 3 bases and J by 2 bases, with 15 bases between the two germline ends. The CDR3 loop spans 16 amino acids. Germline V gives CDR1 ENHRY, CDR2 SYGVKD. In DNA, the CDR3 is TGTGCCATCAGTGATACACCTGGGGCAGACACAGATACGCAGTATTTT. Translating it yields CAISDTPGADTDTQYF.

This clone occurred a few times. V gene TRBV5-8 combines with J gene TRBJ2-7; tentative D call: TRBD2 (5 bases). The V end was cut by 1 base, the J end by 2 bases, with 16 bases between. Per germline, CDR1 SGHTS and CDR2 YDEGEE. This CDR3 is 16 amino acids long. CDR3 amino acids: CASSLLLGERAYEQYF. CDR3 DNA sequence: TGTGCCAGCAGCTTGCTTCTTGGGGAGAGGGCCTACGAGCAGTACTTC. The full variable domain, in which reference TRBV5-8 and TRBJ2-7 provide the parts outside the CDR3, is EAGVTQSPTHLIKTRGQQATLRCSPISGHTSVYWYQQALGLGLQFLLWYDEGEERNRGNFPPRFSGRQFPNYSSELNVNALELEDSALYLCASSLLLGERAYEQYFGPGTRLTVT.

V is TRBV5-5 and J is TRBJ1-5, with 10 nucleotides matching TRBD1. With V trimmed by 3 bases and J by 4 bases, 7 bases remained unmatched. Germline lookup yields CDR1 SGHKS and CDR2 YYEKEE (reference sequence). The CDR3 sequence is 16 residues long. The CDR3 spells CASSSYQGQGNQPQHF. CDR3 in DNA: TGTGCCAGCAGCTCCTACCAGGGACAGGGGAATCAGCCCCAGCATTTT.

V gene TRBV27 combines with J gene TRBJ2-7, with 10 bases lining up with TRBD1. Germline CDR1 and CDR2: MNHEY and SMNVEV (reference sequence). Trimming removed 6 bases from V and 6 bases from J; junction bases left unmatched: 11. The CDR3 sequence is 15 residues long. CDR3 sequence reads: CASSQATGGHGEQYF. DNA for the CDR3: TGTGCCAGCAGCCAAGCGACAGGGGGCCATGGCGAGCAGTACTTC.

The chain employs TRBV7-2 and TRBJ2-5; D unclear. TRBJ2-7 matches the DNA end more closely, so the J call is doubtful. The CDR3 length is 12 residues. Germline CDR1 reads SGHTA; CDR2 reads FQGNSA. CDR3 sequence reads: CASSFSSYEQYF. The CDR3 DNA reads as TGTGCCAGCAGCTTTAGTTCCTACGAGCAGTACTTC.

The V gene is TRBV6-1, the J gene TRBJ1-2; 8 bases line up with TRBD1. CDR3 length: 17 amino acids. Germline CDR1 is MNHNS and CDR2 is SASEGT. The V gene end was trimmed by 3 bases and the J gene end by 3 bases; junction bases not matched to a gene: 12. The CDR3 DNA sequence: TGTGCCAGCAGTGACCCGAACACCTACAGGGGGGACTATGGCTACACCTTC. This encodes CASSDPNTYRGDYGYTF.

This clone has more than one count but fewer than ten. The chain couples TRBV19 to TRBJ2-2; D uncertain. Trimming took off 0 bases at V and 6 bases at J, with 11 bases between the two ends. Per germline, CDR1 LNHDA and CDR2 SQIVND (reference sequence). CDR3 length: 15 amino acids. The CDR3 is CASSIEASLAGELFF. The CDR3, as DNA: TGTGCCAGTAGTATAGAGGCCTCGCTCGCCGGGGAGCTGTTTTTT. The variable domain in full, with the rest retrieved from reference TRBV19 and TRBJ2-2, is DGGITQSPKYLFRKEGQNVTLSCEQNLNHDAMYWYRQDPGQGLRLIYYSQIVNDFQKGDIAEGYSVSREKKESFPLTVTSAQKNPTAFYLCASSIEASLAGELFFGEGSRLTVL.

The chain uses TRBV2 and TRBJ1-4; 7 bases agree with TRBD1. This CDR3 is 17 amino acids long. V shed 4 bases, J shed 0 bases, and the junction held 8 bases outside the gene matches. Germline lookup yields CDR1 SNHLY and CDR2 FYNNEI. DNA for the CDR3: TGTGCCAGCAGTGTGCCGGACAGGCGGCCAACTAATGAAAAACTGTTTTTT. Residues: CASSVPDRRPTNEKLFF.

V and J are TRBV9 and TRBJ2-3, with D tentatively TRBD2 (6 bases). CDR1 is SGDLS, CDR2 YYNGEE, per germline. This CDR3 comprises 15 residues. V was cut by 0 bases and J by 0 bases, with 8 bases left in between. As DNA, the CDR3 is TGTGCCAGCAGCGTAGGCGGGGCTAGCACAGATACGCAGTATTTT. This codes for CASSVGGASTDTQYF.

This clone was observed a few times. The V gene is TRBV7-2, the J gene TRBJ2-5; D may be TRBD2 (5 bases). V was cut by 2 bases and J by 4 bases, with 8 bases left in between. CDR1 and CDR2 from the germline V gene are SGHTA and FQGNSA. The CDR3 totals 13 residues. CDR3 nucleotides: TGTGCCAGCAGCTTATCGGGGAGAGAGACCCAGTACTTC. It yields the protein CASSLSGRETQYF.

The V and J genes are TRBV2 and TRBJ1-1, with a weak D call TRBD1 (5 bases). V was trimmed by 8 bases and J by 8 bases, leaving 30 bases between them. Germline lookup yields CDR1 SNHLY and CDR2 FYNNEI. The CDR3 is made up of 17 amino acids. The CDR3 DNA reads as TGTGCCAGCGTATGGGGAACAGGCAAAGAGACTCAGAGAGAAGCTTTCTTT. Translated: CASVWGTGKETQREAFF.

This clone was counted a single time. The chain is built from TRBV4-1 and TRBJ1-2; D is perhaps TRBD1 (6 bases). Trimming removed 3 bases from V and 4 bases from J, with 15 bases in between. The CDR3 totals 15 residues. CDR1 MGHRA and CDR2 YSYEKL come from the germline V gene. The CDR3 nucleotides read TGCGCCAGCAGCCAGAGGGGGGGGGATTTCTATGGCTACACCTTC. Translating it yields CASSQRGGDFYGYTF.

J is TRBJ1-1 and V is TRBV15, with 7 bases aligning to TRBD1. Germline lookup yields CDR1 LNHNV and CDR2 YYDKDF (reference sequence). Trimming removed 3 bases from V and 5 bases from J; junction bases left unmatched: 6. The CDR3 sequence is 14 residues long. CDR3 sequence reads: CATSRDRRRTEAFF. The CDR3 nucleotides are TGTGCCACCAGCAGGGACAGGAGGAGGACTGAAGCTTTCTTT.

The rearrangement joins TRBV2 to TRBJ2-6, with 7 bases identical to TRBD2. Unmatched junction bases numbered 7, after V lost 9 bases and J lost 5 bases. CDR1 is SNHLY, CDR2 FYNNEI, per germline. The CDR3 has 14 residues. CDR3 sequence: CARGEGLWANVLTF. Here the CDR3 DNA reads TGTGCCAGGGGGGAGGGGCTCTGGGCCAACGTCCTGACTTTC.

This clone was counted a few times. The chain recombines TRBV18 with TRBJ1-4, with TRBD1 matching 8 bases. CDR3 size: 15 residues. Germline V lookup: CDR1 KGHSH, CDR2 LQKENI. Trimming took 3 bases from V and 6 from J; bases not matched to a gene: 6. CDR3 DNA: TGTGCCAGCTCACCCGCAGGGGGCCTTGATGAAAAACTGTTTTTT. Encoded protein: CASSPAGGLDEKLFF.

The V call is TRBV13, the J call TRBJ2-3; TRBD2 matches 8 bases. V lost 9 bases to trimming and J lost 2 bases; unmatched junction nucleotides: 7. The CDR3 has 14 residues. Germline V gives CDR1 PRHDT, CDR2 FYEKMQ (reference sequence). For the CDR3, the DNA is TGTGCCAGTATTCAAGCGGGAGCCACAGATACGCAGTATTTT. Protein product: CASIQAGATDTQYF.

The CDR3 coding sequence is TGTGCCAGCAGCCCACGAGGACAGGGTAGGAATCAGCCCCAGCATTTT. Protein product: CASSPRGQGRNQPQHF. V usage is TRBV5-6 and J usage is TRBJ1-5, with TRBD1 matching over 8 bases. The V gene end was trimmed by 4 bases and the J gene end by 4 bases; junction bases not matched to a gene: 10. The CDR3 has 16 amino acids. CDR1 SGHDT and CDR2 YYEEEE come from the germline V gene.

This clone occurred a few times. The chain combines TRBV7-9 with TRBJ1-2; 8 bases map to TRBD1. The CDR3 spans 15 residues. With 5 bases clipped from V and 3 bases from J, the junction kept 8 bases outside the gene matches. CDR1 SEHNR and CDR2 FQNEAQ come from the germline V gene (reference sequence). CDR3 region: CASSLGQGDYYGYTF. The CDR3 DNA sequence: TGTGCCAGCAGCCTAGGACAGGGAGACTACTATGGCTACACCTTC.

The chain uses TRBV18 and TRBJ2-1; D may be TRBD1 (6 bases). The CDR3 covers 16 residues. Germline assignment: CDR1 KGHSH and CDR2 LQKENI. The V end was cut by 3 bases, the J end by 9 bases, with 21 bases between. The CDR3 sequence: CASSPPVGDATGEQFF. As DNA, the CDR3 is TGTGCCAGCTCACCTCCCGTGGGAGACGCGACAGGTGAGCAGTTCTTC. The variable domain in full, completed from reference TRBV18 and TRBJ2-1, reads NAGVMQNPRHLVRRRGQEARLRCSPMKGHSHVYWYRQLPEEGLKFMVYLQKENIIDESGMPKERFSAEFPKEGPSILRIQQVVRGDSAAYFCASSPPVGDATGEQFFGPGTRLTVL.

The table lists this clone with a count of one. The genes are TRBV6-5 and TRBJ1-3; no clear D. The V end lost 2 bases, the J end lost 0 bases, and 11 bases lay between the germline ends. The CDR3 contains 16 residues. Germline V gene lookup returns CDR1 MNHEY and CDR2 SVGAGI. The CDR3 DNA reads as TGTGCCAGCAGTTACAGCTTTGGTAGCTCTGGAAACACCATATATTTT. Amino acid sequence: CASSYSFGSSGNTIYF.

This clone was seen a single time. The chain couples TRBV6-1 to TRBJ2-7, with TRBD2 identical over 11 bases. The CDR3 is 15 residues long. The trim removed 6 bases at V and 4 bases at J, leaving 8 bases unmatched. The germline V gene has CDR1 MNHNS and CDR2 SASEGT. Here the CDR3 DNA reads TGTGCCAGCAGCTTTACTAGCGGGGGACCTTACGAGCAGTACTTC. Protein: CASSFTSGGPYEQYF.

The chain links TRBV4-3 to TRBJ2-3, with 11 bases matching TRBD1. Germline CDR1 LGHNA, CDR2 YSLEER. Losses at the gene ends were 4 bases for V and 3 bases for J; bases not matched to a gene: 6. The CDR3 runs 16 residues. This CDR3 reads CASSPRTGGMTDTQYF. CDR3 in DNA: TGCGCCAGCAGCCCACGGACAGGGGGCATGACAGATACGCAGTATTTT.

This rearrangement joins TRBV5-1 to TRBJ1-1; weak D call: TRBD1 (6 bases). The CDR3 has 16 amino acids. Germline V gene lookup returns CDR1 SGHRS and CDR2 YFSETQ. Trimming cost V 4 bases and J 4 bases, with 20 bases left between them. The CDR3 reads CASSNHGGPVRTEAFF. The DNA for the CDR3 is TGCGCCAGCAGCAACCACGGGGGGCCTGTGCGCACTGAAGCTTTCTTT.

The V and J genes are TRBV4-3 and TRBJ1-5; no clear D gene. The CDR3 contains 19 residues. The germline V and J ends were trimmed by 0 bases and 2 bases, with 20 bases remaining between them. Germline V CDR1 and CDR2: LGHNA, YSLEER. CDR3 nucleotide sequence: TGCGCCAGCAGCCAAGAAGGAGGCTGGTGTGTTCAGGGCAATCAGCCCCAGCATTTT. Protein sequence: CASSQEGGWCVQGNQPQHF.